The clone carrying this TCR beta chain was recorded a few times. Antigen unknown. This record comes from a study of vaccination and CD4 T cells after COVID-19. Points from the study as a whole: For convalescent patients, a median roughly 87% of reactive clones surfaced exclusively after vaccination.

CDR3 length: 12 residues. Germline-derived CDR1 and CDR2 are SNHLY and FYNNEI. V lost 2 bases to trimming and J lost 3 bases, with 3 bases between them. This sample's treatment: roughly 11-day PBMC culture with coronavirus spike peptide pools or control peptides (ViraFEST assay). These CD4+ T cells came from an unexposed donor, sampled before the COVID-19 pandemic (2011-2018). ViraFEST sequenced TCRs after peptide-pool expansion of antigen-specific T cells. It was with approximately 9.7 IU/ml IL-2 and around 9.5 ug/ml peptide pools that 1.5 million to 2.5 million PBMCs per well were cultured. Half the medium was replaced with fresh IL-2 medium on days 3 and 7. Cultured CD4+ T cell DNA underwent sequencing with the Oncomine TCR Beta short-read assay. TCRdb re-analysed the PCR reads in MiXCR, keeping a single row per CDR3 protein. The profile covers thousands of distinct CDR3 sequences, with around half appearing a single time and over 30% taken by the ten largest.

Material: CD4+ T cells from blood, cultured in vitro. This TCR came from a human donor in good health. The chain employs TRBV2 and TRBJ2-3; D not resolved. CDR3 loop: CASSESTDTQYF. The CDR3 DNA reads as TGTGCCAGCAGTGAATCAACAGATACGCAGTATTTT. The full variable domain, rest sourced from reference TRBV2 and TRBJ2-3, is EPEVTQTPSHQVTQMGQEVILRCVPISNHLYFYWYRQILGQKVEFLVSFYNNEISEKSEIFDDQFSVERPDGSNFTLKIRSTKLEDSAMYFCASSESTDTQYFGPGTRLTVL.